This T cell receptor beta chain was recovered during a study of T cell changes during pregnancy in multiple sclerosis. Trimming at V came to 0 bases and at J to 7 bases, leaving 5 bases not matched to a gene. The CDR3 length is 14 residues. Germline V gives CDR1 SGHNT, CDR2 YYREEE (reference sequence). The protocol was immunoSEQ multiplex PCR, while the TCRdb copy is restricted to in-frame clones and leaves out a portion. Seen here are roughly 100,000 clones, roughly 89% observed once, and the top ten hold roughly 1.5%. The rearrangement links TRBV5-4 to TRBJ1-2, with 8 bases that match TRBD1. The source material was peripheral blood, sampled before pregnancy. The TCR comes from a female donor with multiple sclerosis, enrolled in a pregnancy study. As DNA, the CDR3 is TGTGCCAGCAGCTTGGCCCTTGACAGGGGTGGCTACACCTTC. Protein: CASSLALDRGGYTF.